This T cell receptor (beta chain) was identified during a study of shared clonotypes between healthy human individuals. V was trimmed by 3 bases and J by 3 bases, leaving 13 bases between them. Germline V CDR1 and CDR2: SSHAT, FNYEAQ (reference sequence). This CDR3 is built from 15 residues. This table comes from immunoSEQ multiplex PCR, and its TCRdb copy is limited to in-frame clones, with some not included. Among about 990,000 clones listed, around 82% were seen once. The genes are TRBV7-7 and TRBJ2-3; D ambiguous. The sequence was obtained from a man aged 18 to 30 in good health. Some clones in this sample may be carry-over from other donors' samples. The sample was memory CD4+ T cells from PBMCs. This sample's subset: CD45RA-negative fraction. Written as DNA, the CDR3 is TGTGCCAGCAGCTTGAGGACGGCCCGAACAGATACGCAGTATTTT. It codes for CASSLRTARTDTQYF.